The 30 T cell receptor beta chains below come from one sample, sequenced in a study of radiotherapy plus CTLA-4 blockade in lung cancer (dated by TCRdb to the late 2010s). Libraries were prepared through the immunoSEQ multiplex PCR assay. TCRdb provides this immuneACCESS table in a form limited to in-frame rearrangements. Some clones are lacking; in checked studies, under half of them reflect an unresolved V gene, and why the rest are absent is not known. The sample table records about 51,000 clones; around 75% of these occur just once. Clones ranked in the top ten supply roughly 8.5% of the sample. This material consisted of peripheral blood, taken from a patient treated with radiotherapy plus ipilimumab. These receptors were taken from a human donor with non-small cell lung cancer who had a complete response to radiotherapy plus ipilimumab.

This sequence joins TRBV5-4 and TRBJ2-7; a weak D match, TRBD1 (5 bases). Germline CDR1 reads SGHNT; CDR2 reads YYREEE (reference sequence). This CDR3 has 13 amino acids. With 1 base removed from V and 0 bases from J, the gap between germline ends came to 5 bases. The CDR3 sequence: CASSLQGSYEQYF. The CDR3 nucleotides are TGTGCCAGCAGCTTGCAGGGCTCCTACGAGCAGTACTTC.

V and J are TRBV19 and TRBJ2-3, with 7 bases matching TRBD1. Germline CDR1 is LNHDA and CDR2 is SQIVND (reference sequence). CDR3 length equals 14 residues. Trimming at V came to 8 bases and at J to 3 bases, leaving 8 bases not matched to a gene. The CDR3 loop is CASALTGTTDTQYF. CDR3 bases: TGTGCCAGTGCCTTGACAGGGACGACAGATACGCAGTATTTT. Full variable domain (remainder filled in from reference TRBV19 and TRBJ2-3): DGGITQSPKYLFRKEGQNVTLSCEQNLNHDAMYWYRQDPGQGLRLIYYSQIVNDFQKGDIAEGYSVSREKKESFPLTVTSAQKNPTAFYLCASALTGTTDTQYFGPGTRLTVL.

As regards this clone: The same CDR3 can be traced to other DNA sequences in this sample. The chain uses TRBV7-2 and TRBJ1-1; D is unclear. The CDR3 is made up of 13 amino acids. V dropped 2 bases and J dropped 1 base, with 5 bases sitting between them. The germline V gene has CDR1 SGHTA and CDR2 FQGNSA. Here the CDR3 DNA reads TGTGCCAGCAGCTTACGACAGAACACTGAAGCTTTCTTT. Translation gives CASSLRQNTEAFF. Full variable domain (rest looked up from reference TRBV7-2 and TRBJ1-1): GAGVSQSPSNKVTEKGKDVELRCDPISGHTALYWYRQSLGQGLEFLIYFQGNSAPDKSGLPSDRFSAERTGGSVSTLTIQRTQQEDSAVYLCASSLRQNTEAFFGQGTRLTVV.

This sequence joins TRBV7-8 and TRBJ1-1, with TRBD1 as a possible D gene (6 bases). Trimming removed 4 bases at V and 6 bases at J, with 9 bases between. CDR3 length: 12 amino acids. Germline-derived CDR1 and CDR2 are SGHVS and FQNEAQ. CDR3: CASSSGGPEAFF. The CDR3 DNA reads TGTGCCAGCAGCTCGGGGGGGCCTGAAGCTTTCTTT.

This clone came up once. The chain links TRBV5-6 to TRBJ2-1; TRBD2 might be the D (6 bases). This CDR3 region has 16 residues. Deletions cut 0 bases from V and 7 bases from J, with 17 bases between. Germline values: CDR1 SGHDT, CDR2 YYEEEE. CDR3 in amino acids: CASSLGGGDSWNEQFF. As DNA, the CDR3 is TGTGCCAGCAGCTTGGGAGGAGGGGACTCGTGGAATGAGCAGTTCTTC.

This clone was recorded only once. The rearrangement joins TRBV3-1 (or the pseudogene TRBV3-2) to TRBJ2-7, with 7 positions matching TRBD1. The V segment lost 10 bases and the J segment 11 bases; nucleotides outside the gene matches: 5. There are 9 residues in the CDR3. Germline assignment: CDR1 LGHDT and CDR2 YNNKEL (reference sequence). CDR3: CAIDRAKYV. CDR3 sequence (DNA): TGTGCCATCGACAGGGCTAAGTACGTC.

The J gene is TRBJ2-3, the V gene TRBV11-3; 12 nucleotides line up with TRBD2. Germline V gene lookup returns CDR1 SGHNT and CDR2 YENEEA. V shed 8 bases and J 7 bases; nucleotides not matched to a gene: 4. The CDR3 covers 13 residues. The CDR3 DNA is TGTGCCAGCGCTAGCGGGGGGGCCAATACGCAGTATTTT. Its protein is CASASGGANTQYF.

The rearrangement links TRBV19 to TRBJ1-4, with 12 bases lining up with TRBD1. The CDR3 extends over 15 amino acids. V lost 5 bases, J lost 8 bases, and 6 bases stayed unmatched. Germline V gives CDR1 LNHDA, CDR2 SQIVND (reference sequence). The CDR3, as DNA: TGTGCCAGTAGTTCCGGGACAGGGGGCAAGGAAAAACTGTTTTTT. This sequence encodes CASSSGTGGKEKLFF. The entire variable domain, with the rest obtained from reference TRBV19 and TRBJ1-4, is as follows: DGGITQSPKYLFRKEGQNVTLSCEQNLNHDAMYWYRQDPGQGLRLIYYSQIVNDFQKGDIAEGYSVSREKKESFPLTVTSAQKNPTAFYLCASSSGTGGKEKLFFGSGTQLSVL.

The rearrangement uses TRBV2 and TRBJ2-1, with TRBD1 as a possible D gene (6 bases). CDR3 length: 16 residues. Trimming cost V 8 bases and J 4 bases, with 21 bases left between them. The V gene's germline CDR1 is SNHLY and CDR2 FYNNEI. Here the CDR3 DNA reads TGTGCCAGCCCAAAGCCATCAGGGGCTGAGTACAATGAGCAGTTCTTC. Amino acids: CASPKPSGAEYNEQFF.

The chain links TRBV10-2 to TRBJ1-1, with TRBD1 matching over 7 bases. CDR3 size: 13 residues. J was trimmed by 11 bases and V by 6 bases; bases with no gene match: 12. Germline V lookup: CDR1 WSHSY, CDR2 SAAADI. CDR3 DNA: TGCGCCAGCAGCCTCGACAGGGATTCTCTTGCTTTCTTT. Protein sequence: CASSLDRDSLAFF.

V is TRBV6-6 and J is TRBJ1-2, with D perhaps matching TRBD1 (6 bases). V shed 2 bases and J shed 1 base, with 8 bases lying between them. Germline assignment: CDR1 MNHNY and CDR2 SVGAGI (reference sequence). This CDR3 contains 14 residues. CDR3 DNA sequence: TGTGCCAGCAGTTACGGACAGCTTAACTATGGCTACACCTTC. Translating gives CASSYGQLNYGYTF.

The chain combines TRBV15 with TRBJ2-2, with 8 positions matching TRBD1. Germline values: CDR1 LNHNV, CDR2 YYDKDF (reference sequence). After removal of 3 bases from V and 6 bases from J, the junction contained 3 bases not matched to a gene. The CDR3 is 14 amino acids. DNA for the CDR3: TGTGCCACCAGCAGGGACAGGGAGTCCGGGGAGCTGTTTTTT. It encodes CATSRDRESGELFF.

This sequence joins TRBV19 and TRBJ2-1; 12 positions match TRBD2. The germline V gene encodes CDR1 LNHDA and CDR2 SQIVND (reference sequence). The CDR3 consists of 16 residues. Trimming cost V 7 bases and J 10 bases; bases outside gene matches: 14. The CDR3 is CASTPYWTSGVGEQFF. For the CDR3, the DNA is TGTGCCAGTACCCCTTACTGGACTAGCGGGGTAGGGGAGCAGTTCTTC.

The V gene is TRBV7-2, the J gene TRBJ2-3; 11 bases line up with TRBD2. Germline trimming cut 5 bases from V and 4 bases from J; bases unmatched to any gene: 11. Germline lookup yields CDR1 SGHTA and CDR2 FQGNSA. The CDR3 runs to 17 residues. CDR3 nucleotides: TGTGCCAGCAGCCCCCTCCCTAGCGGGGGGTCCGCAGATACGCAGTATTTT. Residues: CASSPLPSGGSADTQYF.

The chain is built from TRBV6-1 and TRBJ2-5; 9 bases are a match to TRBD1. J lost 1 base, V lost 3 bases, and 3 bases had no gene match. There are 15 residues in the CDR3. Germline CDR1 is MNHNS and CDR2 is SASEGT. In nucleotides, the CDR3 is TGTGCCAGCAGTGACCGGGACAGGGCCCAAGAGACCCAGTACTTC. It is translated as CASSDRDRAQETQYF.

The gene calls are TRBV9 and TRBJ2-1; 9 positions agree with TRBD2. The ends lost 3 bases at V and 10 bases at J; junction bases unmatched: 8. CDR1 is SGDLS, CDR2 YYNGEE, per germline. CDR3 length: 14 amino acids. The CDR3 coding sequence is TGTGCCAGCAGCGAGGAGACTAGCGGCCGGGAGCAGTTCTTC. It specifies CASSEETSGREQFF.

This chain links TRBV7-9 with TRBJ1-3; 7 nucleotides align to TRBD1. V gave up 5 bases and J gave up 7 bases; unmatched junction bases: 8. The V gene's germline CDR1 is SEHNR and CDR2 FQNEAQ (reference sequence). This CDR3 contains 14 residues. CDR3 sequence: CASSPYGTENTIYF. The CDR3 DNA sequence: TGTGCCAGCAGCCCCTACGGGACAGAGAACACCATATATTTT. Together with reference TRBV7-9 and TRBJ1-3, the CDR3 gives the full variable domain: DTGVSQNPRHKITKRGQNVTFRCDPISEHNRLYWYRQTLGQGPEFLTYFQNEAQLEKSRLLSDRFSAERPKGSFSTLEIQRTEQGDSAMYLCASSPYGTENTIYFGEGSWLTVV.

The chain links TRBV30 to TRBJ1-1; D is ambiguous. CDR1 and CDR2 (germline): GTSNPN, SVGIG (reference sequence). This CDR3 comprises 15 residues. V lost 1 base, J lost 7 bases, and 19 bases lay in between. The CDR3 DNA reads TGTGCCTGGAGTGCATTAGCAGCTTTTGTGGATGAAGCTTTCTTT. This encodes CAWSALAAFVDEAFF. Based on the CDR3 plus reference TRBV30 and TRBJ1-1, the full variable domain is SQTIHQWPATLVQPVGSPLSLECTVEGTSNPNLYWYRQAAGRGLQLLFYSVGIGQISSEVPQNLSASRPQDRQFILSSKKLLLSDSGFYLCAWSALAAFVDEAFFGQGTRLTVV.

This chain links TRBV7-2 with TRBJ2-1, with a tentative D call TRBD2 (6 bases). CDR1 and CDR2 from the germline V gene are SGHTA and FQGNSA. The V end lost 5 bases, the J end lost 8 bases, and 25 bases lay between the germline ends. CDR3 length: 17 residues. The CDR3 nucleotides are TGTGCCAGCAGCAGTCAAGCGGGCGCCGGTTCCGTCTATGAGCAGTTCTTC. Amino acid sequence: CASSSQAGAGSVYEQFF. The full variable domain, in which reference TRBV7-2 and TRBJ2-1 provide the parts outside the CDR3, is GAGVSQSPSNKVTEKGKDVELRCDPISGHTALYWYRQSLGQGLEFLIYFQGNSAPDKSGLPSDRFSAERTGGSVSTLTIQRTQQEDSAVYLCASSSQAGAGSVYEQFFGPGTRLTVL.

This clone was seen just once. The chain joins TRBV5-6 to TRBJ2-5; possible D gene TRBD1, 5 bases. Germline V gives CDR1 SGHDT, CDR2 YYEEEE. V was shortened by 4 bases and J by 0 bases, with 16 bases between the two germline ends. This CDR3 contains 16 residues. The CDR3 is CASSNGQSLYQETQYF. DNA of the CDR3: TGTGCCAGCAGCAATGGACAATCTCTCTACCAAGAGACCCAGTACTTC.

This CDR3 is CASSDTQGAGQPQHF. CDR3 coding DNA: TGTGCCAGCAGTGACACCCAGGGGGCTGGGCAGCCCCAGCATTTT. V usage is TRBV2 and J usage is TRBJ1-5, with TRBD1 matching over 8 bases. Germline lookup yields CDR1 SNHLY and CDR2 FYNNEI. The junction had 8 bases not matched to a gene; V was cut back by 3 bases and J by 7 bases. This CDR3 contains 15 residues.

The J gene is TRBJ2-5, the V gene TRBV9, with 7 bases matching TRBD1. Per the germline V gene, CDR1 is SGDLS and CDR2 is YYNGEE. The J segment lost 2 bases and the V segment lost 0 bases, leaving 1 base of the junction unmatched. This CDR3 has 14 residues. The CDR3 reads CASSVGTGQETQYF. In DNA form, the CDR3 reads TGTGCCAGCAGCGTAGGGACAGGTCAAGAGACCCAGTACTTC.

The V and J genes are TRBV7-8 and TRBJ2-7; possible D gene TRBD1, 6 bases. The CDR3 totals 13 residues. V lost 1 base to trimming and J lost 7 bases, with 11 bases between them. In germline, CDR1 is SGHVS, CDR2 FQNEAQ. CDR3 residues: CASSLVGTQEQYV. CDR3 sequence (DNA): TGTGCCAGCAGCTTAGTAGGGACACAGGAGCAGTACGTC.

This CDR3 is CAISGTSGYYEQYF. Here the CDR3 DNA reads TGTGCCATCAGCGGGACTAGCGGATACTACGAGCAGTACTTC. The genes are TRBV10-3 and TRBJ2-7; 11 bases agree with TRBD2. J lost 3 bases, V lost 6 bases, and 4 bases had no gene match. The germline CDR1 and CDR2 sequences are ENHRY and SYGVKD. There are 14 residues in the CDR3.

The V gene is TRBV30, the J gene TRBJ2-2; TRBD1 agrees at 7 bases. The CDR3 sequence is 13 residues long. CDR1 and CDR2 from the germline V gene are GTSNPN and SVGIG (reference sequence). Germline trimming cut 1 base from V and 6 bases from J; bases unmatched to any gene: 2. The CDR3 sequence: CAWSGQGAGELFF. The CDR3 DNA reads TGTGCCTGGAGTGGCCAGGGGGCCGGGGAGCTGTTTTTT.

V gene TRBV5-6 combines with J gene TRBJ2-7; 8 nucleotides line up with TRBD2. Germline CDR1 is SGHDT and CDR2 is YYEEEE. V was clipped by 5 bases and J by 3 bases; unmatched bases: 1. The CDR3 spans 12 residues. The CDR3 loop reads CASRRGGYEQYF. Here the CDR3 DNA reads TGTGCCAGCAGACGGGGGGGCTACGAGCAGTACTTC.

V gene TRBV10-3 combines with J gene TRBJ2-7; D might be TRBD1 (5 bases). CDR1 is ENHRY, CDR2 SYGVKD, per germline. Trimming removed 4 bases at V and 2 bases at J, with 15 bases between. The CDR3 length is 15 residues. The CDR3 DNA reads as TGTGCCATCAGTGGTCTGGACAAGGCCACCTACGAGCAGTACTTC. It codes for CAISGLDKATYEQYF.

This clone was seen more than once but under ten times. This chain links TRBV5-4 with TRBJ1-1; D is undetermined. This CDR3 is built from 13 residues. Germline CDR1 reads SGHNT; CDR2 reads YYREEE (reference sequence). With 0 bases removed from V and 7 bases from J, the gap between germline ends came to 10 bases. The CDR3 loop reads CASSLAGSDEAFF. The CDR3, as DNA: TGTGCCAGCAGCTTGGCCGGGAGCGATGAAGCTTTCTTT.

This chain uses TRBV5-1 with TRBJ2-1; 8 positions agree with TRBD2. V gave up 1 base and J gave up 3 bases; unmatched junction bases: 6. The CDR3 spans 16 residues. Germline V CDR1 and CDR2: SGHRS, YFSETQ. As DNA, the CDR3 is TGCGCCAGCAGCTTGAGAGGGCGGGGGGACTACAATGAGCAGTTCTTC. Translating it yields CASSLRGRGDYNEQFF.

This chain connects TRBV7-2 to TRBJ2-3, with D unresolved. The CDR3 runs to 13 residues. From germline, CDR1 is SGHTA and CDR2 FQGNSA. With 0 bases removed from V and 5 bases from J, the gap between germline ends came to 6 bases. CDR3 in amino acids: CASSLASLDTQYF. The CDR3 coding sequence is TGTGCCAGCAGCTTAGCTAGCCTAGATACGCAGTATTTT.